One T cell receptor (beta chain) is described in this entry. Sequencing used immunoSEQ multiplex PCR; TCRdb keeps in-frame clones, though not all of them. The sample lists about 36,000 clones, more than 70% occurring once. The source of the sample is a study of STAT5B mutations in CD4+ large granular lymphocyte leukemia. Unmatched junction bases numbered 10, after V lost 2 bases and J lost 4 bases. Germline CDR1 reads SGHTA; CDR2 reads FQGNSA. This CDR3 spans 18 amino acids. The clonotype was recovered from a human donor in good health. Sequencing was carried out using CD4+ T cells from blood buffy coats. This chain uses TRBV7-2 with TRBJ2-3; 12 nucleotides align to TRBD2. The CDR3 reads CASSLRSPLAGGPDTQYF. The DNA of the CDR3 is TGTGCCAGCAGCTTAAGGTCCCCTCTAGCGGGGGGGCCAGATACGCAGTATTTT.